Listed below are T cell receptor beta chains from one sample, sequenced in a study of cytomegalovirus exposure and HLA in healthy donors. The protocol was immunoSEQ multiplex PCR, while the TCRdb copy is restricted to in-frame clones and leaves out a portion. The sample holds about 180,000 clones, around 82% seen once. Sequenced sample: PBMCs. The receptors were sampled from a man aged 35-49 years in good health and CMV-seronegative. The CDR3 runs from the conserved cysteine through the conserved F or W. A D gene is named only where the DNA matches it firmly. For some rows the clone size is stated as once, few or many, or as a class when expanded; others skip it.

TRBV4-3	NA	NA	TRBJ1-4	CASSQDGGLRLANEKLFF	TGCGCCAGCAGCCAAGATGGAGGTTTGCGCCTTGCTAATGAAAAACTGTTTTTT
TRBV29-1	NA	NA	TRBJ2-7	CSVETGKAEQYF	TGCAGCGTTGAAACAGGGAAGGCCGAGCAGTACTTC
TRBV10-3	few	TRBD1	TRBJ1-5	CAISPDRAQPQHF	TGTGCCATCAGCCCGGACAGGGCGCAGCCCCAGCATTTT
TRBV6-5	NA	TRBD2	TRBJ2-2	CASSYSAGENTGELFF	TGTGCCAGCAGTTACTCAGCGGGGGAGAACACCGGGGAGCTGTTTTTT
TRBV11-3	NA	NA	TRBJ2-7	CASSPETGTYPYEQYF	TGTGCCAGCAGCCCTGAGACCGGGACATATCCATACGAGCAGTACTTC
TRBV19	NA	TRBD1	TRBJ2-7	CASRMRGQYEQYF	TGTGCCAGTAGAATGAGGGGGCAATACGAGCAGTACTTC
TRBV29-1	once	TRBD1	TRBJ2-5	CSARRDSGETQYF	TGCAGCGCACGCCGGGACAGTGGAGAGACCCAGTACTTC
TRBV5-8	NA	TRBD2	TRBJ2-1	CASSELGRGQFF	TGTGCCAGCAGCGAGTTGGGGAGGGGGCAGTTCTTC
TRBV7-9	NA	NA	TRBJ1-1	CASSLAQHTEAFF	TGTGCCAGCAGCTTAGCACAGCACACTGAAGCTTTCTTT
TRBV19	NA	TRBD1	TRBJ2-1	CASSYDRGTSSYNEQFF	TGTGCCAGTAGTTATGACAGGGGTACGAGCTCCTACAATGAGCAGTTCTTC
TRBV7-2	NA	NA	TRBJ2-3	CASSSDLDTQYF	TGTGCCAGCAGCTCTGACTTAGATACGCAGTATTTT
TRBV12-5	few	NA	TRBJ2-1	CASGFQGAGNEQFF	TGTGCTAGTGGTTTTCAGGGAGCGGGCAATGAGCAGTTCTTC
TRBV7-9	NA	NA	TRBJ2-5	CASSTGTGLSETQYF	TGTGCCAGCAGCACCGGGACTGGGCTTTCAGAGACCCAGTACTTC
TRBV5-5	NA	TRBD2	TRBJ2-3	CASSLVATSGRDTQYF	TGTGCCAGCAGCTTGGTGGCGACTAGCGGTCGGGATACGCAGTATTTT
TRBV2	NA	TRBD2	TRBJ2-5	CASSDPRGAYQETQYF	TGTGCCAGCAGTGATCCGCGGGGGGCGTACCAAGAGACCCAGTACTTC
TRBV6-1	NA	TRBD1	TRBJ2-5	CASSVGDSSIETQYF	TGTGCCAGCAGTGTTGGGGACAGCAGCATAGAGACCCAGTACTTC
TRBV7-9	NA	TRBD2	TRBJ2-3	CASSLLAGVTDTQYF	TGTGCCAGCAGCTTACTAGCGGGAGTCACAGATACGCAGTATTTT
TRBV2	NA	NA	TRBJ2-7	CASSGWRGEQYF	TGTGCCAGCAGTGGGTGGCGGGGCGAGCAGTACTTC
TRBV10-3	NA	TRBD2	TRBJ2-2	CAITGTTNTGELFF	TGTGCCATAACCGGGACTACGAACACCGGGGAGCTGTTTTTT
TRBV12-5	NA	NA	TRBJ2-6	CASGRERPGANVLTF	TGTGCTAGTGGTCGAGAGCGCCCCGGGGCCAACGTCCTGACTTTC
TRBV5-1	NA	TRBD2	TRBJ2-3	CASSFPAREGDTQYF	TGCGCCAGCAGCTTCCCCGCCCGGGAGGGTGATACGCAGTATTTT
TRBV15	NA	NA	TRBJ1-6	CATSRNPQGSNSPLHF	TGTGCCACCAGCAGAAACCCTCAGGGGAGCAATTCACCCCTCCACTTT
TRBV5-1	NA	TRBD1	TRBJ1-4	CASSLTGGAANEKLFF	TGCGCCAGCAGCTTGACAGGGGGCGCCGCTAATGAAAAACTGTTTTTT
TRBV5-1	once	NA	TRBJ2-6	CASSIAGSSGANVLTF	TGCGCCAGCAGCATAGCAGGGTCCTCTGGGGCCAACGTCCTGACTTTC
TRBV30	NA	NA	TRBJ2-2	CACRGSTGELFF	TGTGCCTGCAGAGGGAGCACCGGGGAGCTGTTTTTT
TRBV5-4	once	TRBD1	TRBJ1-1	CASTNRRTGGLYTEAFF	TGTGCCAGCACTAATCGACGGACAGGGGGCTTGTACACTGAAGCTTTCTTT
TRBV2	NA	NA	TRBJ2-5	CASEAGWGQETQYF	TGTGCCAGCGAGGCGGGGTGGGGTCAAGAGACCCAGTACTTC
TRBV27	NA	TRBD2	TRBJ2-1	CASREIAGAQFF	TGTGCCAGCAGAGAAATAGCGGGAGCGCAGTTCTTC
TRBV9	NA	NA	TRBJ1-4	CASSVAVGAGEKLFF	TGTGCCAGCAGCGTAGCTGTGGGGGCGGGTGAAAAACTGTTTTTT
TRBV19	NA	TRBD1	TRBJ2-1	CASRDDRGREQFF	TGTGCCAGTAGGGACGACAGGGGGCGAGAGCAGTTCTTC
TRBV2	NA	NA	TRBJ2-5	CASTGEFTETQYF	TGTGCCAGCACAGGGGAGTTTACGGAGACCCAGTACTTC
TRBV6-7	few	NA	TRBJ2-5	CASTGLRQETQYF	TGTGCCAGCACGGGACTGCGCCAAGAGACCCAGTACTTC
TRBV7-3	NA	TRBD2	TRBJ2-2	CASSLTSGRRGIAGELFF	TGTGCCAGCAGCCTTACTAGCGGGAGAAGGGGGATCGCCGGGGAGCTGTTTTTT
TRBV9	few	TRBD2	TRBJ2-7	CASSVPASGSFHEQYF	TGTGCCAGCAGCGTCCCGGCTAGCGGGAGCTTCCACGAGCAGTACTTC
TRBV27	NA	NA	TRBJ2-5	CASSFTAQETQYF	TGTGCCAGCAGTTTTACAGCTCAAGAGACCCAGTACTTC
TRBV5-4	NA	TRBD2	TRBJ2-7	CASSELAGRPYEQYF	TGTGCCAGCAGCGAACTAGCGGGGCGACCCTACGAGCAGTACTTC
TRBV5-1	few	NA	TRBJ2-1	CASSREKELFF	TGCGCCAGCAGCCGGGAGAAGGAGCTGTTCTTC
TRBV5-1	NA	TRBD1	TRBJ2-7	CASSSDRVDEQYF	TGCGCCAGCAGCTCTGACAGGGTCGACGAGCAGTACTTC
TRBV5-6	few	TRBD1	TRBJ2-7	CASSQPGQGSYEQYF	TGTGCCAGCAGCCAGCCGGGACAGGGCTCCTACGAGCAGTACTTC
TRBV29-1	NA	TRBD1	TRBJ2-7	CSVEDGTGPYEQYF	TGCAGCGTTGAAGATGGGACAGGCCCCTACGAGCAGTACTTC
TRBV9	NA	TRBD1	TRBJ2-1	CASSPRQGFYNEQFF	TGTGCCAGCAGCCCCAGACAGGGGTTCTACAATGAGCAGTTCTTC
TRBV11-3	few	TRBD2	TRBJ2-7	CASSLDRQREAYEQYF	TGTGCCAGCAGCTTAGATCGCCAGCGGGAGGCCTACGAGCAGTACTTC
TRBV4-3	NA	TRBD2	TRBJ2-7	CASTHSVATSDEQYF	TGCGCCAGCACCCACAGCGTGGCGACTAGCGACGAGCAGTACTTC
TRBV5-1	NA	TRBD2	TRBJ2-3	CASSSTGGAEGGTQYF	TGCGCCAGCAGCTCCACCGGGGGGGCCGAGGGGGGTACGCAGTATTTT
TRBV14	once	NA	TRBJ1-3	CASSQVVYSGNTIYF	TGTGCCAGCAGCCAAGTGGTCTACTCTGGAAACACCATATATTTT
TRBV15	NA	TRBD1	TRBJ2-7	CATSRAGTGGYEQYF	TGTGCCACCAGCAGAGCCGGGACAGGGGGCTACGAGCAGTACTTC
TRBV5-1	NA	NA	TRBJ1-4	CASSLGGSEGKLFF	TGCGCCAGCAGCCTTGGGGGCAGTGAGGGAAAACTGTTTTTT
TRBV4-3	NA	TRBD1	TRBJ2-2	CASSQDLGDRSTGELFF	TGCGCCAGCAGCCAAGACCTCGGGGACAGGTCCACCGGGGAGCTGTTTTTT
TRBV7-9	NA	TRBD2	TRBJ2-1	CASSLGGRGVLAGTEQFF	TGTGCCAGCAGCTTAGGCGGCAGGGGTGTACTAGCGGGAACTGAGCAGTTCTTC